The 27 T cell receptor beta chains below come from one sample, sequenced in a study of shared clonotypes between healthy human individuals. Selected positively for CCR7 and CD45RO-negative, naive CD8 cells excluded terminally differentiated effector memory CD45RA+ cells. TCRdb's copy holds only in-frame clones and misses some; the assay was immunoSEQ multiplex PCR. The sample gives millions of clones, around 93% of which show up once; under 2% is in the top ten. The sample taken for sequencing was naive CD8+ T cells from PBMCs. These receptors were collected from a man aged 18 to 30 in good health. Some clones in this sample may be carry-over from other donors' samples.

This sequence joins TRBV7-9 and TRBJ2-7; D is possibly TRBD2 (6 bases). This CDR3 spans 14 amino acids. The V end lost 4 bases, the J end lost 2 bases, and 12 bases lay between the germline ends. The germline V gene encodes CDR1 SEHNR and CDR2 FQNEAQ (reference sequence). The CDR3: CASSYQRVPYEQYF. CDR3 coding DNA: TGTGCCAGCAGCTACCAGCGGGTTCCCTACGAGCAGTACTTC. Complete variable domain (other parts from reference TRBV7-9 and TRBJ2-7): DTGVSQNPRHKITKRGQNVTFRCDPISEHNRLYWYRQTLGQGPEFLTYFQNEAQLEKSRLLSDRFSAERPKGSFSTLEIQRTEQGDSAMYLCASSYQRVPYEQYFGPGTRLTVT.

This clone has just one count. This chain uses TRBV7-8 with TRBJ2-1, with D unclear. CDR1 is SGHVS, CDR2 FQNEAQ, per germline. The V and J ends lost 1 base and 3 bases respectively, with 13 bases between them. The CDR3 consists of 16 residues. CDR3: CASSLDYGVLYNEQFF. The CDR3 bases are TGTGCCAGCAGCTTAGACTACGGCGTGCTCTACAATGAGCAGTTCTTC.

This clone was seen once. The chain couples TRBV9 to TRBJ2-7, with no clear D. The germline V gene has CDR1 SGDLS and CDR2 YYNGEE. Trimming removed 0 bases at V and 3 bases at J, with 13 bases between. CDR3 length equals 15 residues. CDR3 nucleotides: TGTGCCAGCAGCGTAGGAAGTACGGGCGGCTACGAGCAGTACTTC. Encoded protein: CASSVGSTGGYEQYF.

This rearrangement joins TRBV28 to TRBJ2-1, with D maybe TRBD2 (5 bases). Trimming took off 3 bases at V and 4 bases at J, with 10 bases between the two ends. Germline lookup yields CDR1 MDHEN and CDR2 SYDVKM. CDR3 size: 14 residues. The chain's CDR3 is CASSLETTYNEQFF. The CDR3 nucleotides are TGTGCCAGCAGTTTGGAGACTACTTACAATGAGCAGTTCTTC.

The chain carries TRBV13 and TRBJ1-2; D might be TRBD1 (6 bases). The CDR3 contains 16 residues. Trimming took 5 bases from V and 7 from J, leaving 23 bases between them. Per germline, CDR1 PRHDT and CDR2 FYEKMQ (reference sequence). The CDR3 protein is CASSTGRVRDTGGYTF. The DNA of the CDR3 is TGTGCCAGCAGCACCGGGAGGGTCCGGGACACTGGTGGCTACACCTTC. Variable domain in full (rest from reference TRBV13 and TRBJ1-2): AAGVIQSPRHLIKEKRETATLKCYPIPRHDTVYWYQQGPGQDPQFLISFYEKMQSDKGSIPDRFSAQQFSDYHSELNMSSLELGDSALYFCASSTGRVRDTGGYTFGSGTRLTVV.

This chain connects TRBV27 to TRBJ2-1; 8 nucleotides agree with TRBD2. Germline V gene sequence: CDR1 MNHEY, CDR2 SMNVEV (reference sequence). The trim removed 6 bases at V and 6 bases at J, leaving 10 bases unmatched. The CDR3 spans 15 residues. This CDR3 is CASRSGAGALNEQFF. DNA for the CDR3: TGTGCCAGCAGATCGGGAGCGGGAGCCCTCAATGAGCAGTTCTTC.

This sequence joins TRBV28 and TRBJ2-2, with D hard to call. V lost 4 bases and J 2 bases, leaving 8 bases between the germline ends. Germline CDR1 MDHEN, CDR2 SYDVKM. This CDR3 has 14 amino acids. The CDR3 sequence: CASSSQRNTGELFF. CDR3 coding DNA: TGTGCCAGCAGTTCACAGAGAAACACCGGGGAGCTGTTTTTT.

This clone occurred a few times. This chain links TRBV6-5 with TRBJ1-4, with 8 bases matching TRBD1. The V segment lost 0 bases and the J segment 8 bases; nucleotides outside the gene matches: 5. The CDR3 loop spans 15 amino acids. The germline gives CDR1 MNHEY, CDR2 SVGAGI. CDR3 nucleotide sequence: TGTGCCAGCAGTTACTCGGACAGGGAAGCCGAAAAACTGTTTTTT. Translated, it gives CASSYSDREAEKLFF.

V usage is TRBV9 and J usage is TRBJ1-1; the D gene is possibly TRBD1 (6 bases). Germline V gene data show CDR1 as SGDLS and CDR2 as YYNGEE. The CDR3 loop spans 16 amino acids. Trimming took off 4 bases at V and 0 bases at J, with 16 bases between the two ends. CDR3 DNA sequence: TGTGCCAGCAGCCCGAGGGTAGGGGGAGTGAACACTGAAGCTTTCTTT. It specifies CASSPRVGGVNTEAFF.

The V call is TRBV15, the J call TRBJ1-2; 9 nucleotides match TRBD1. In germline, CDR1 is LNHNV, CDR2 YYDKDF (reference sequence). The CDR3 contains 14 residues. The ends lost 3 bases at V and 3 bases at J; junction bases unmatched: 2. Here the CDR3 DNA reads TGTGCCACCAGCAGCCGGGACAGGGACTATGGCTACACCTTC. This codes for CATSSRDRDYGYTF.

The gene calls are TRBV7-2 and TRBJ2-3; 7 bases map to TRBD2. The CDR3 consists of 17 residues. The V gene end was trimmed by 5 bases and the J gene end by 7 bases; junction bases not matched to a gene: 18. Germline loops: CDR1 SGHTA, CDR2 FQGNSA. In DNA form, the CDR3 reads TGTGCCAGCAGCCCTTCGAGCGGCGGGAGTTTGGCTAATACGCAGTATTTT. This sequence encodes CASSPSSGGSLANTQYF. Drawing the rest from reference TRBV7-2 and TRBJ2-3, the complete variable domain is GAGVSQSPSNKVTEKGKDVELRCDPISGHTALYWYRQSLGQGLEFLIYFQGNSAPDKSGLPSDRFSAERTGGSVSTLTIQRTQQEDSAVYLCASSPSSGGSLANTQYFGPGTRLTVL.

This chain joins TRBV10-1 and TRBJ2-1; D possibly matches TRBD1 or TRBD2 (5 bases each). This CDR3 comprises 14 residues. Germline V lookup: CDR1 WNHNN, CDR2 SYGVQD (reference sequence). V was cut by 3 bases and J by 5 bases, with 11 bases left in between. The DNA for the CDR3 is TGCGCCAGCAGTGACGGGGCGGAAAACAATGAGCAGTTCTTC. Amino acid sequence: CASSDGAENNEQFF.

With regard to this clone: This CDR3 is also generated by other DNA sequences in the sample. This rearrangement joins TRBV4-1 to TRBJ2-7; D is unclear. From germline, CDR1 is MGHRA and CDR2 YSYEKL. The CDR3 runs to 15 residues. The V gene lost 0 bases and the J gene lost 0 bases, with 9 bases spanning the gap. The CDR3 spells CASSQERFSSYEQYF. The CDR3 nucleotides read TGCGCCAGCAGCCAAGAACGGTTTAGCTCCTACGAGCAGTACTTC.

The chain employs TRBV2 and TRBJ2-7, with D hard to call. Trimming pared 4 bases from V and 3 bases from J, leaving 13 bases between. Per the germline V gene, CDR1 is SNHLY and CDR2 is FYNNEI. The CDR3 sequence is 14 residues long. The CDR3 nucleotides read TGTGCCAGCAGTGCCCCCCGACGGCTCTACGAGCAGTACTTC. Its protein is CASSAPRRLYEQYF.

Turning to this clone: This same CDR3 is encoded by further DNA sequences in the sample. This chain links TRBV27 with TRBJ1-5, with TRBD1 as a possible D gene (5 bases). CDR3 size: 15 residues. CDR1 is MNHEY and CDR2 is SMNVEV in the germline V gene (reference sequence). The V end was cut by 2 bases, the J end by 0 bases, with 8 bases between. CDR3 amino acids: CASSLIGGSNQPQHF. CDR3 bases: TGTGCCAGCAGTTTAATCGGGGGTAGCAATCAGCCCCAGCATTTT.

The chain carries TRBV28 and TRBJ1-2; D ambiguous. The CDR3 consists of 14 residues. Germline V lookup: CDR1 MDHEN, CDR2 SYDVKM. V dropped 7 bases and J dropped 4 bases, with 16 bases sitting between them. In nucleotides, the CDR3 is TGTGCCAGCACTCCGTCGGGGTCCCCCTATGGCTACACCTTC. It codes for CASTPSGSPYGYTF.

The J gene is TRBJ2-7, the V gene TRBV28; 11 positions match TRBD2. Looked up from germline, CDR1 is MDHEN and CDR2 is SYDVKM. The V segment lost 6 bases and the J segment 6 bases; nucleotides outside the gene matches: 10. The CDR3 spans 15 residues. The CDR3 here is CASSPRLAGNLEQYF. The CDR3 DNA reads TGTGCCAGCAGCCCCAGACTAGCGGGAAATCTCGAGCAGTACTTC.

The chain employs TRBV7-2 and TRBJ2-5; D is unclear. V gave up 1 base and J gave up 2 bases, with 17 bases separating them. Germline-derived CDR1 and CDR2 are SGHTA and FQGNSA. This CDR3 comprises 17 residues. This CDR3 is CASSLVGVKRKQETQYF. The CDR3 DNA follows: TGTGCCAGCAGCTTAGTTGGGGTAAAGCGTAAACAAGAGACCCAGTACTTC. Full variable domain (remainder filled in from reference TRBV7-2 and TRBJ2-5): GAGVSQSPSNKVTEKGKDVELRCDPISGHTALYWYRQSLGQGLEFLIYFQGNSAPDKSGLPSDRFSAERTGGSVSTLTIQRTQQEDSAVYLCASSLVGVKRKQETQYFGPGTRLLVL.

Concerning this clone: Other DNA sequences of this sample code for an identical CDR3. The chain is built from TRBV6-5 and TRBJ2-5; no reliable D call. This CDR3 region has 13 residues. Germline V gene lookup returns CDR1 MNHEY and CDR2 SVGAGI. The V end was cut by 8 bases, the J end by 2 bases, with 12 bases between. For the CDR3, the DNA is TGTGCCAGCTCACCTGCGATACAAGAGACCCAGTACTTC. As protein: CASSPAIQETQYF.

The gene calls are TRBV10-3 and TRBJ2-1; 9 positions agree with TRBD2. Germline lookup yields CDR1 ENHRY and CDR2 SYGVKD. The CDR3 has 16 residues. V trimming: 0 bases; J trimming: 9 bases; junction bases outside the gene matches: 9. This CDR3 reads CAISESVAGEEGEQFF. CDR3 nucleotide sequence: TGTGCCATCAGTGAGTCGGTAGCGGGAGAGGAGGGTGAGCAGTTCTTC.

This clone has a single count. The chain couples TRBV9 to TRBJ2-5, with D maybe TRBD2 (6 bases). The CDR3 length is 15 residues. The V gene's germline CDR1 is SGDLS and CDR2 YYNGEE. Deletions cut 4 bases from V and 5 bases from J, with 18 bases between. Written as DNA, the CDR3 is TGTGCCAGCAGCCCTAGGTCGGGAGAAATGGAGACCCAGTACTTC. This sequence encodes CASSPRSGEMETQYF.

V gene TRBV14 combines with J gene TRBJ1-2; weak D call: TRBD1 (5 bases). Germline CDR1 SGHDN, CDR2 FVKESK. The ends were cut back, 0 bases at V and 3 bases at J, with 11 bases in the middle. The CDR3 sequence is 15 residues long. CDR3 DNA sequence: TGTGCCAGCAGCCAAGAAGGCAGGGCGCACTATGGCTACACCTTC. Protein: CASSQEGRAHYGYTF.

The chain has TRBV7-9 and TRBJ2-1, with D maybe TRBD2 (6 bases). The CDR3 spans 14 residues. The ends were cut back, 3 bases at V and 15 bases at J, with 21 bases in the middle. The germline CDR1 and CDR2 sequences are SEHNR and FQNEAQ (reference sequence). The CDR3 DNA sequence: TGTGCCAGCAGCTTCGCCGGGGGACCTAGCAGTCGGTTCTTC. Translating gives CASSFAGGPSSRFF.

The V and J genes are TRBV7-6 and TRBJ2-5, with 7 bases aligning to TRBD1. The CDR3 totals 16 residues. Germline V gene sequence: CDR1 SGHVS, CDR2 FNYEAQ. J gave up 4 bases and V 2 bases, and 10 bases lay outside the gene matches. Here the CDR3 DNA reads TGTGCCAGCAGCTTAAATTACAGGGGTTTGCCAGAGACCCAGTACTTC. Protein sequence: CASSLNYRGLPETQYF.

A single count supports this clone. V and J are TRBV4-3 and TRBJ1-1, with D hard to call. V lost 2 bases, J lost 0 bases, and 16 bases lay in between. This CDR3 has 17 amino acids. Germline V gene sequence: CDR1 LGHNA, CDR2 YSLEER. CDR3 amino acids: CASSQSPVLQLNTEAFF. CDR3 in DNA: TGCGCCAGCAGCCAATCTCCCGTCTTACAGCTGAACACTGAAGCTTTCTTT.

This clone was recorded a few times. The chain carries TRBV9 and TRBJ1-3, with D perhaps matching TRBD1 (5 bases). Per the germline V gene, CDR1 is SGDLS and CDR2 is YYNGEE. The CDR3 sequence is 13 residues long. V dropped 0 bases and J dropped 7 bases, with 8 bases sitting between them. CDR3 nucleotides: TGTGCCAGCAGCGTAGGGACAATCAACACCATATATTTT. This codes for CASSVGTINTIYF.

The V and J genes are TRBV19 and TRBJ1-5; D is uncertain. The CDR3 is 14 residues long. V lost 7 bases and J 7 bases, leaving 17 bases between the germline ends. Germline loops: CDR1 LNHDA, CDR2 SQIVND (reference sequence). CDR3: CASIRRAHGQPQHF. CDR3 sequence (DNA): TGTGCCAGTATTCGCCGGGCCCACGGACAGCCCCAGCATTTT.